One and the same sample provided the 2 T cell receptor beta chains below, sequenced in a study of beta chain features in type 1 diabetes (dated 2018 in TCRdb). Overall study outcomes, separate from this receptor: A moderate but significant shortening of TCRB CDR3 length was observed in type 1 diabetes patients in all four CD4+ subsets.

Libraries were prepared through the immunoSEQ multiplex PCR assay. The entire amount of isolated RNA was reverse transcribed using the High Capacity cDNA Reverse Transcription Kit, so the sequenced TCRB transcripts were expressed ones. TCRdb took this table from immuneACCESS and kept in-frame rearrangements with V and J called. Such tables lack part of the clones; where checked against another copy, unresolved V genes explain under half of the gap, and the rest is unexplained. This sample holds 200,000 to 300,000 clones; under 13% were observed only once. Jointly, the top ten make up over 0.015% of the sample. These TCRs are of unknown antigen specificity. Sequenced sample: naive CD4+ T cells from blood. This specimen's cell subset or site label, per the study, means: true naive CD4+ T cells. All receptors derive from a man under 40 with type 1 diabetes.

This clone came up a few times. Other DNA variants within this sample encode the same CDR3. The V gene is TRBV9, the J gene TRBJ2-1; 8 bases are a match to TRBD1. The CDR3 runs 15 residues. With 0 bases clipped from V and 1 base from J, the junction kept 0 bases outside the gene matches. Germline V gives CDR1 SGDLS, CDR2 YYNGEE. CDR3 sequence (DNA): TGTGCCAGCAGCGTAGGACAGGGGTCCTACAATGAGCAGTTCTTC. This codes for CASSVGQGSYNEQFF.

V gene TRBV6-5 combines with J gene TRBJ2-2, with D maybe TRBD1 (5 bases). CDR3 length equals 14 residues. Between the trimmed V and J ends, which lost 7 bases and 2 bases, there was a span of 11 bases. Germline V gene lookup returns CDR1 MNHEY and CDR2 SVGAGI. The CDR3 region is CASKGQGNTGELFF. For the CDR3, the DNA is TGTGCCAGCAAGGGGCAGGGAAACACCGGGGAGCTGTTTTTT.